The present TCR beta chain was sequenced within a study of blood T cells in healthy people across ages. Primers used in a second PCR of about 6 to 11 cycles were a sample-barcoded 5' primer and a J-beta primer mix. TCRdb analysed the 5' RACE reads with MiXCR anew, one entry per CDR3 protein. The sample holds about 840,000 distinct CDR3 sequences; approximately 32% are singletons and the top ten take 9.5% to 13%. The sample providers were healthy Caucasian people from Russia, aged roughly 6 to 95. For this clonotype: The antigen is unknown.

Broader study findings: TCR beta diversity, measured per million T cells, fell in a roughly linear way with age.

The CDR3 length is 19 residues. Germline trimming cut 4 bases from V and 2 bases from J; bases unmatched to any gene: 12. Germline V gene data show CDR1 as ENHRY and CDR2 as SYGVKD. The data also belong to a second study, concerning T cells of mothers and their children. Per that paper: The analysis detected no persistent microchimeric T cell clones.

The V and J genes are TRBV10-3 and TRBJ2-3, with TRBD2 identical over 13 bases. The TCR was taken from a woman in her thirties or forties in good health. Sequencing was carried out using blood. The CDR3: CAISAPVGTSGAYTDTQYF. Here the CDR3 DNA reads TGTGCCATCAGTGCTCCCGTGGGGACTAGCGGGGCCTACACAGATACGCAGTATTTT.